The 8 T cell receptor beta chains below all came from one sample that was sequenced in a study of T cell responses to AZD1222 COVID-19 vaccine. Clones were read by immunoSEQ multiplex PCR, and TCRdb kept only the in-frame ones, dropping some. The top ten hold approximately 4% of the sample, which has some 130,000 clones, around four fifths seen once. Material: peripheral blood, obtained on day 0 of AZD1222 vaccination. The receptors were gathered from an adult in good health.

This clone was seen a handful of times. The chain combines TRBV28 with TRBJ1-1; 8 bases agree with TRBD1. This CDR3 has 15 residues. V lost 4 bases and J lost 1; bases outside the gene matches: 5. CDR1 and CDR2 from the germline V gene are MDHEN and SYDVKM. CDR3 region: CASSSPDRANTEAFF. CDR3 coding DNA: TGTGCCAGCAGTTCTCCGGACAGGGCGAACACTGAAGCTTTCTTT.

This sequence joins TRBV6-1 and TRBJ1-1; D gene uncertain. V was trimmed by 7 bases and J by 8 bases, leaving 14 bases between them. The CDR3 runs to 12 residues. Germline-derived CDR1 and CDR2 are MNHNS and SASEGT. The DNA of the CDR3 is TGTGCCAGCACCCTTTCTCTAGCCGAAGCTTTCTTT. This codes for CASTLSLAEAFF.

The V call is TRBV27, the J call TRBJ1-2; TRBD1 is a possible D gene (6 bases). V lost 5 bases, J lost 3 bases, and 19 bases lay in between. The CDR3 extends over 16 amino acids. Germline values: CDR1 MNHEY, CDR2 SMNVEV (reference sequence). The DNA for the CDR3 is TGTGCCAGCAGTCCCGCCCGGACAGCAGGCGACTATGGCTACACCTTC. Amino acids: CASSPARTAGDYGYTF.

CDR3 DNA: TGCGCCAGCAGCCAGGACGGAGGAGTCACTGAAGCTTTCTTT. It encodes CASSQDGGVTEAFF. J is TRBJ1-1 and V is TRBV5-1; D is undetermined. Trimming pared 4 bases from V and 4 bases from J, leaving 14 bases between. Germline V CDR1 and CDR2: SGHRS, YFSETQ. The CDR3 covers 14 residues.

CDR3 in amino acids: CASSQGQGAGQPQHF. The CDR3 DNA reads TGCGCCAGCAGCCAAGGGCAGGGGGCAGGTCAGCCCCAGCATTTT. This chain joins TRBV4-1 and TRBJ1-5; the match to TRBD1 covers 8 bases. CDR1 is MGHRA, CDR2 YSYEKL, per germline. This CDR3 comprises 15 residues. V gave up 1 base and J gave up 6 bases; unmatched junction bases: 5.

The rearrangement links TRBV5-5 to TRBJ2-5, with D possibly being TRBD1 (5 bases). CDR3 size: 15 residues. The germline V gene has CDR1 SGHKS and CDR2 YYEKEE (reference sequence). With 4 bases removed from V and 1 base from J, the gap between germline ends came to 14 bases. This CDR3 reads CASSRNTGFQETQYF. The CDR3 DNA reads TGTGCCAGCAGCCGGAACACAGGATTCCAAGAGACCCAGTACTTC.

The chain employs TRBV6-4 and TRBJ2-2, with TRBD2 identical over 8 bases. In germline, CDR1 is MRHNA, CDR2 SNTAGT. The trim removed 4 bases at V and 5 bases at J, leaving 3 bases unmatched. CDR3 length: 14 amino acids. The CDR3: CASSVQRGTGELFF. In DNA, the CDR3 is TGTGCCAGCAGTGTTCAGCGGGGGACCGGGGAGCTGTTTTTT.

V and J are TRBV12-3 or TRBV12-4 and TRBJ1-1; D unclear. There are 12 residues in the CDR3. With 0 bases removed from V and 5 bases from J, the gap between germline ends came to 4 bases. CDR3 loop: CASSLAGTEAFF. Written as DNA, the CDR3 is TGTGCCAGCAGTTTAGCGGGGACTGAAGCTTTCTTT.